Following are 26 T cell receptor beta chains from one sample sequenced in a study of identifying expanded T cells in peripheral blood. The assay was immunoSEQ multiplex PCR, and TCRdb's table has in-frame clones only and misses some. Among about 89,000 clones listed, approximately 90% were seen once. Sequencing was done on a sample of blood. The receptors were sampled from a person aged 18 to 70 in good health.

The J gene is TRBJ1-4, the V gene TRBV30; perhaps TRBD1 as D (6 bases). The CDR3 spans 15 residues. CDR1 GTSNPN and CDR2 SVGIG come from the germline V gene (reference sequence). Deletions cut 4 bases from V and 1 base from J, with 13 bases between. CDR3 DNA sequence: TGTGCCTGGAAGAGGGCAGGGGTAACTAATGAAAAACTGTTTTTT. Amino acid sequence: CAWKRAGVTNEKLFF.

This clone has a handful of counts. V and J are TRBV7-3 and TRBJ2-2; D gene uncertain. Germline loops: CDR1 SGHTA, CDR2 FQGTGA. The V end was cut by 8 bases, the J end by 1 base, with 8 bases between. The CDR3 runs 13 residues. The CDR3 bases are TGTGCCAGCCAGGCAGAGAACACCGGGGAGCTGTTTTTT. It codes for CASQAENTGELFF.

The chain combines TRBV4-1 with TRBJ2-5, with D possibly TRBD1 on 5 matching bases. Per germline, CDR1 MGHRA and CDR2 YSYEKL. The V end was cut by 1 base, the J end by 1 base, with 7 bases between. This CDR3 region has 14 residues. CDR3 sequence: CASSQGRAQETQYF. The CDR3 DNA is TGCGCCAGCAGCCAAGGCAGGGCCCAAGAGACCCAGTACTTC.

In DNA form, the CDR3 reads TGTGCCAGCAGCAGGACAGCCTTGGGGGGATTAGAAAAACTGTTTTTT. This codes for CASSRTALGGLEKLFF. The chain is built from TRBV11-2 and TRBJ1-4; a weak D match, TRBD1 (6 bases). Germline assignment: CDR1 SGHAT and CDR2 FQNNGV. The CDR3 contains 16 residues. V was clipped by 5 bases and J by 8 bases, with 21 bases between them.

This clone was seen a few times. The chain uses TRBV4-3 and TRBJ2-6; unclear D gene. This CDR3 has 16 residues. The germline gives CDR1 LGHNA, CDR2 YSLEER. V dropped 0 bases and J dropped 3 bases, with 9 bases sitting between them. CDR3 nucleotides: TGCGCCAGCAGCCAAGAACAAGGCAGTGGGGCCAACGTCCTGACTTTC. Amino acid sequence: CASSQEQGSGANVLTF.

The chain uses TRBV27 and TRBJ1-1, with a weak D call TRBD1 (5 bases). Per germline, CDR1 MNHEY and CDR2 SMNVEV (reference sequence). The CDR3 consists of 15 residues. The V end lost 5 bases, the J end lost 0 bases, and 13 bases lay between the germline ends. CDR3 DNA sequence: TGTGCCAGCAGTACGCCGGACACCCTGAACACTGAAGCTTTCTTT. It codes for CASSTPDTLNTEAFF.

The J gene is TRBJ2-1, the V gene TRBV9; no reliable D call. Per the germline V gene, CDR1 is SGDLS and CDR2 is YYNGEE. Trimming took off 0 bases at V and 0 bases at J, with 13 bases between the two ends. The CDR3 length is 17 residues. CDR3 in DNA: TGTGCCAGCAGCGTAGAAGGGTTACCCAGCTCCTACAATGAGCAGTTCTTC. This gives the protein CASSVEGLPSSYNEQFF. The complete variable domain, with remaining parts taken from reference TRBV9 and TRBJ2-1, reads DSGVTQTPKHLITATGQRVTLRCSPRSGDLSVYWYQQSLDQGLQFLIQYYNGEERAKGNILERFSAQQFPDLHSELNLSSLELGDSALYFCASSVEGLPSSYNEQFFGPGTRLTVL.

The V and J genes are TRBV5-1 and TRBJ2-7, with TRBD1 identical over 10 bases. The length of the CDR3 is 14 residues. V gave up 4 bases and J gave up 4 bases; unmatched junction bases: 5. Germline V gene lookup returns CDR1 SGHRS and CDR2 YFSETQ. CDR3 loop: CASSTTGGAYEQYF. The CDR3 nucleotides are TGCGCCAGCAGCACGACAGGGGGCGCGTACGAGCAGTACTTC.

The rearrangement uses TRBV7-9 and TRBJ2-5, with 8 bases identical to TRBD1. Losses at the gene ends were 3 bases for V and 5 bases for J; bases not matched to a gene: 8. CDR3 length: 15 residues. Germline assignment: CDR1 SEHNR and CDR2 FQNEAQ (reference sequence). CDR3 residues: CASSLHTGGRETQYF. The CDR3 bases are TGTGCCAGCAGCTTGCATACAGGGGGACGTGAGACCCAGTACTTC.

The rearrangement uses TRBV28 and TRBJ1-1; D is ambiguous. The V gene lost 2 bases and the J gene lost 0 bases, with 4 bases spanning the gap. The V gene's germline CDR1 is MDHEN and CDR2 SYDVKM. The CDR3 runs to 13 residues. In DNA form, the CDR3 reads TGTGCCAGCAGTTTAAAGATGAACACTGAAGCTTTCTTT. Its translation: CASSLKMNTEAFF.

In DNA form, the CDR3 reads TGTGCCAGCAGCCCCAGGGGGGGGTTGGTAGCGGGGAGCTCCTACAATGAGCAGTTCTTC. As protein: CASSPRGGLVAGSSYNEQFF. The chain carries TRBV9 and TRBJ2-1; tentatively, D is TRBD2 (8 bases). Germline CDR1 and CDR2: SGDLS and YYNGEE. V was trimmed by 4 bases and J by 0 bases, leaving 26 bases between them. The CDR3 totals 20 residues.

This chain links TRBV5-6 with TRBJ2-2; 10 bases are a match to TRBD2. The J segment lost 5 bases and the V segment lost 2 bases, leaving 6 bases of the junction unmatched. CDR1 and CDR2 (germline): SGHDT, YYEEEE. This CDR3 contains 16 residues. This CDR3 is CASSLAGGPHTGELFF. As DNA, the CDR3 is TGTGCCAGCAGCTTAGCGGGAGGGCCGCATACCGGGGAGCTGTTTTTT. Combining the CDR3 with reference TRBV5-6 and TRBJ2-2 gives the whole variable domain DAGVTQSPTHLIKTRGQQVTLRCSPKSGHDTVSWYQQALGQGPQFIFQYYEEEERQRGNFPDRFSGHQFPNYSSELNVNALLLGDSALYLCASSLAGGPHTGELFFGEGSRLTVL.

The chain has TRBV7-2 and TRBJ2-1; D uncertain. Germline V CDR1 and CDR2: SGHTA, FQGNSA. V shed 1 base and J shed 2 bases, with 6 bases lying between them. The CDR3 runs 14 residues. The CDR3 is CASSLVRPYNEQFF. CDR3 coding DNA: TGTGCCAGCAGCTTAGTTCGCCCCTACAATGAGCAGTTCTTC.

The gene calls are TRBV5-1 and TRBJ2-1; 11 nucleotides agree with TRBD1. The germline CDR1 and CDR2 sequences are SGHRS and YFSETQ. J lost 3 bases, V lost 4 bases, and 9 bases had no gene match. The CDR3 has 17 residues. The CDR3 bases are TGCGCCAGCAGCCCAATTTCCGGGACAGGGGGCTACAATGAGCAGTTCTTC. As protein: CASSPISGTGGYNEQFF. Filled out from reference TRBV5-1 and TRBJ2-1, the complete variable domain reads KAGVTQTPRYLIKTRGQQVTLSCSPISGHRSVSWYQQTPGQGLQFLFEYFSETQRNKGNFPGRFSGRQFSNSRSEMNVSTLELGDSALYLCASSPISGTGGYNEQFFGPGTRLTVL.

The CDR3: CARSLGGMENEQFF. DNA for the CDR3: TGTGCCAGAAGCTTAGGAGGGATGGAGAATGAGCAGTTCTTC. The rearrangement links TRBV5-3 to TRBJ2-1; D possibly corresponds to TRBD2 (6 bases). TRBV5-3 is an ORF for which the function is uncertain. V was cut by 2 bases and J by 7 bases, with 13 bases left in between. This CDR3 is built from 14 residues.

V is TRBV18 and J is TRBJ1-3; D possibly corresponds to TRBD1 (6 bases). CDR1 and CDR2 (germline): KGHSH, LQKENI. The CDR3 has 16 residues. The V gene lost 2 bases and the J gene lost 5 bases, with 16 bases spanning the gap. The CDR3 sequence is CASSPRTVSLRNTIYF. CDR3 bases: TGTGCCAGCTCACCAAGGACAGTTTCTCTTAGAAACACCATATATTTT. The full variable domain, in which reference TRBV18 and TRBJ1-3 provide the parts outside the CDR3, is NAGVMQNPRHLVRRRGQEARLRCSPMKGHSHVYWYRQLPEEGLKFMVYLQKENIIDESGMPKERFSAEFPKEGPSILRIQQVVRGDSAAYFCASSPRTVSLRNTIYFGEGSWLTVV.

The chain uses TRBV18 and TRBJ1-5; D is unclear. The length of the CDR3 is 15 residues. Germline CDR1 is KGHSH and CDR2 is LQKENI. V lost 2 bases to trimming and J lost 4 bases, with 12 bases between them. CDR3 DNA: TGTGCCAGCTCACCAGGTCGAAGAGTTAATCAGCCCCAGCATTTT. Translated, it gives CASSPGRRVNQPQHF.

The chain is built from TRBV28 and TRBJ2-3; 12 positions agree with TRBD2. Per the germline V gene, CDR1 is MDHEN and CDR2 is SYDVKM. Losses at the gene ends were 5 bases for V and 4 bases for J; bases not matched to a gene: 7. The CDR3 is 16 amino acids. The chain's CDR3 is CASSATSGGSPDTQYF. Written as DNA, the CDR3 is TGTGCCAGCAGTGCCACTAGCGGGGGGAGCCCAGATACGCAGTATTTT.

There are a few counts of this clone. The chain is built from TRBV19 and TRBJ1-5; D is unclear. Trimming left V 4 bases short and J 6 bases short, with 16 bases between. CDR3 size: 15 residues. Germline CDR1 reads LNHDA; CDR2 reads SQIVND (reference sequence). CDR3 nucleotides: TGTGCCAGTAGTACCCTCTCCGGAATGGCTCAGCCCCAGCATTTT. It specifies CASSTLSGMAQPQHF.

The J gene is TRBJ2-3, the V gene TRBV7-8; tentatively, D is TRBD2 (6 bases). The germline V gene has CDR1 SGHVS and CDR2 FQNEAQ. The CDR3 extends over 16 amino acids. V was trimmed by 5 bases and J by 2 bases, leaving 17 bases between them. CDR3 in DNA: TGTGCCAGCAGCCCTATCCCGGGACTTATCACAGATACGCAGTATTTT. It codes for CASSPIPGLITDTQYF.

The rearrangement uses TRBV19 and TRBJ1-2; possible D gene TRBD1, 5 bases. The V and J ends lost 6 bases and 3 bases respectively, with 20 bases between them. Germline V gene data show CDR1 as LNHDA and CDR2 as SQIVND (reference sequence). This CDR3 region has 16 residues. CDR3 sequence reads: CASSLLQGALDYGYTF. Here the CDR3 DNA reads TGTGCCAGTAGCCTACTCCAGGGTGCCTTGGACTATGGCTACACCTTC.

The rearrangement links TRBV19 to TRBJ2-3; TRBD2 matches at 8 bases. This CDR3 spans 15 amino acids. The germline CDR1 and CDR2 sequences are LNHDA and SQIVND (reference sequence). With V trimmed by 4 bases and J by 5 bases, 8 bases remained unmatched. This CDR3 is CASSTLGSGEDTQYF. The CDR3 region has the DNA TGTGCCAGTAGTACCCTTGGTAGCGGGGAAGATACGCAGTATTTT.

The chain recombines TRBV7-2 with TRBJ1-4; D unresolved. In germline, CDR1 is SGHTA, CDR2 FQGNSA. V was pared by 2 bases and J by 0 bases, with 4 bases between. CDR3 length: 14 amino acids. The CDR3 here is CASSLSSTNEKLFF. DNA for the CDR3: TGTGCCAGCAGCTTATCCTCAACTAATGAAAAACTGTTTTTT.

V gene TRBV11-2 combines with J gene TRBJ2-3; no definite D call. V was cut by 8 bases and J by 3 bases, with 9 bases left in between. The CDR3 sequence is 12 residues long. CDR1 and CDR2 from the germline V gene are SGHAT and FQNNGV. CDR3: CASSSLTDTQYF. CDR3 bases: TGTGCCAGCTCCTCTCTAACAGATACGCAGTATTTT.

This clone was observed a single time. The chain uses TRBV9 and TRBJ2-1; 9 positions match TRBD2. This CDR3 spans 16 amino acids. J was trimmed by 4 bases and V by 6 bases; bases with no gene match: 11. Germline V CDR1 and CDR2: SGDLS, YYNGEE. As DNA, the CDR3 is TGTGCCAGCAACACGCCGGAAGCGGGGGGTTACAATGAGCAGTTCTTC. Its translation is CASNTPEAGGYNEQFF.

The chain is built from TRBV15 and TRBJ2-3; D may be TRBD1 (6 bases). Germline CDR1 is LNHNV and CDR2 is YYDKDF (reference sequence). This CDR3 has 15 residues. Deletions cut 0 bases from V and 1 base from J, with 8 bases between. The CDR3 here is CATSRDRQGTDTQYF. The CDR3, as DNA: TGTGCCACCAGCAGAGATCGACAGGGCACAGATACGCAGTATTTT.